What follows are 13 T cell receptor beta chains derived from one specimen sequenced in a study of T cells after yellow fever vaccination. From the 5' RACE reads, TCRdb called clonotypes with MiXCR, one entry per CDR3 protein. Of some 320,000 distinct CDR3 sequences listed, 3.5% to 4.5% are singletons. The sequenced sample was PBMCs, obtained 15 days after the yellow fever booster vaccination. The receptors here all came from a man aged 18 to 29 who received the YFV17D yellow fever vaccine.

The table lists this clonotype with a few counts. The chain has TRBV3-1 and TRBJ2-3, with D perhaps TRBD1 (5 bases). The germline gives CDR1 LGHDT, CDR2 YNNKEL (reference sequence). V dropped 4 bases and J dropped 2 bases, with 19 bases sitting between them. The CDR3 is 17 amino acids. CDR3 amino acids: CASSLRVIGPYTDTQYF. The DNA for the CDR3 is TGTGCCAGCAGCCTCAGGGTGATAGGACCCTACACAGATACGCAGTATTTT.

There are a few counts of this clonotype. The gene calls are TRBV5-6 and TRBJ2-7; 10 bases align to TRBD1. This CDR3 region has 16 residues. Germline assignment: CDR1 SGHDT and CDR2 YYEEEE. V was pared by 1 base and J by 4 bases, with 8 bases of the junction left unmatched. This CDR3 is CASSLPGQGVSYEQYF. CDR3 DNA sequence: TGTGCCAGCAGCTTGCCAGGACAGGGGGTATCATACGAGCAGTACTTC.

The table lists this clonotype with a few counts. DNA for the CDR3: TGTGCCACCATGTCGGGGGCCCGGGAGACCCAGTACTTC. It specifies CATMSGARETQYF. This rearrangement joins TRBV15 to TRBJ2-5; D possibly matches TRBD1 or TRBD2 (6 bases each). The CDR3 has 13 amino acids. Trimming pared 7 bases from V and 5 bases from J, leaving 14 bases between. CDR1 and CDR2 from the germline V gene are LNHNV and YYDKDF (reference sequence).

At least ten counts were recorded for this clonotype. The chain couples TRBV4-2 to TRBJ2-5; D might be TRBD2 (6 bases). CDR3 length: 13 residues. Looked up from germline, CDR1 is LGHNA and CDR2 is YNFKEQ. The V end lost 4 bases, the J end lost 5 bases, and 11 bases lay between the germline ends. The CDR3 spells CASSPRGWETQYF. Here the CDR3 DNA reads TGTGCCAGCAGCCCGCGGGGCTGGGAGACCCAGTACTTC.

This clonotype was observed a few times. At one of its ends the junction is not consistent with the germline gene, which may arise from a read error. The rearrangement links TRBV5-1 to TRBJ1-6; unclear D gene. The CDR3 runs 16 residues. Germline CDR1 is SGHRS and CDR2 is YFSETQ. The CDR3 sequence is CASTLDGSSYNSPLHF. DNA of the CDR3: TGCGCCAGCACCTTGGACGGAAGCTCCTATAATTCACCCCTCCACTTT.

This clonotype showed up many times. The rearrangement uses TRBV12-3 or TRBV12-4 and TRBJ1-4; the D gene is possibly TRBD1 (6 bases). The V gene lost 5 bases and the J gene lost 5 bases, with 12 bases spanning the gap. The CDR3 is 14 residues long. The CDR3: CASSTGTPNEKLFF. In DNA form, the CDR3 reads TGTGCCAGCAGTACCGGGACACCAAATGAAAAACTGTTTTTT.

This chain uses TRBV5-1 with TRBJ2-3; 8 bases line up with TRBD2. Germline V gives CDR1 SGHRS, CDR2 YFSETQ. The CDR3 covers 15 residues. The V and J ends lost 4 bases and 1 base, in that order; junction bases with no gene match: 5. The CDR3 DNA sequence: TGCGCCAGCAGCAGTAGCGGGGTGGGCACAGATACGCAGTATTTT. Its translation: CASSSSGVGTDTQYF.

This clonotype was seen repeatedly, ten times or more. This rearrangement joins TRBV4-1 to TRBJ1-4, with D uncertain. Germline V gene lookup returns CDR1 MGHRA and CDR2 YSYEKL. The CDR3 sequence is 15 residues long. V was pared by 4 bases and J by 0 bases, with 9 bases between. For the CDR3, the DNA is TGCGCCAGCAGCCTAGACACCGCAACTAATGAAAAACTGTTTTTT. It encodes CASSLDTATNEKLFF.

This clonotype was seen a handful of times. The V and J genes are TRBV5-6 and TRBJ2-3; 7 nucleotides match TRBD1. The CDR3 length is 13 residues. Germline lookup yields CDR1 SGHDT and CDR2 YYEEEE. V was clipped by 4 bases and J by 6 bases; unmatched bases: 5. For the CDR3, the DNA is TGTGCCAGCAGCATAGGGGGCTCGGATACGCAGTATTTT. Translation: CASSIGGSDTQYF.

In its sample, this clonotype was seen many times. The chain links TRBV20-1 to TRBJ2-3; a weak D match, TRBD2 (7 bases). Germline CDR1 reads DFQATT; CDR2 reads SNEGSKA (reference sequence). The CDR3 extends over 14 amino acids. V lost 5 bases to trimming and J lost 1 base, with 13 bases between them. The chain's CDR3 is CSAVRGARTDTQYF. In DNA form, the CDR3 reads TGCAGTGCTGTTCGGGGGGCTCGCACAGATACGCAGTATTTT.

This clonotype has ten or more counts. The chain links TRBV24-1 to TRBJ2-3; TRBD2 aligns across 13 bases. Per the germline V gene, CDR1 is KGHDR and CDR2 is SFDVKD. V was pared by 3 bases and J by 3 bases, with 2 bases of the junction left unmatched. This CDR3 has 16 amino acids. The CDR3 is CATSDRTSGGTDTQYF. Here the CDR3 DNA reads TGTGCCACCAGTGATAGGACTAGCGGGGGAACAGATACGCAGTATTTT.

The sample holds a few counts of this clonotype. Here the CDR3 DNA reads TGCAGCGTTGAGCAGGGTTTCAACACTGAAGCTTTCTTT. Protein product: CSVEQGFNTEAFF. The chain joins TRBV29-1 to TRBJ1-1, with D possibly TRBD1 on 5 matching bases. From germline, CDR1 is SQVTM and CDR2 ANQGSEA. V dropped 3 bases and J dropped 2 bases, with 10 bases sitting between them. This CDR3 contains 13 residues.

V is TRBV6-2 or TRBV6-3 and J is TRBJ1-2; 7 bases line up with TRBD1. Unmatched junction bases numbered 5, after V lost 2 bases and J lost 8 bases. Germline V gene data show CDR1 as MNHEY and CDR2 as SVGEGT. This CDR3 has 13 amino acids. The CDR3 loop is CASSYDREGGYTF. In DNA form, the CDR3 reads TGTGCCAGCAGTTACGACAGGGAAGGCGGCTACACCTTC.